These 32 T cell receptor beta chains were sequenced from one sample in a study of CXCR3-negative and CXCR3-positive naive CD8 T cells (dated by TCRdb to the late 2010s). Sequenced using a NextSeq 550. The Human TCR Profiling Kit (MiLaboratory) was used to make UMI-labeled 5' RACE TRB cDNA libraries. After reprocessing by TCRdb, each CDR3 protein sequence is one entry, and no DNA is given. The table for this sample lists 130,000 or so distinct CDR3 sequences. In total, the top ten clones hold 0.45% to 0.55% of the sample. The sequencing sample was made of naive CXCR3- CD8+ T cells from blood. The sample's cell subset or site, from its label and the paper: CD45RO-CCR7+CD27+CD95- naive CD8+ T cells lacking CXCR3 (TNR3-). The origin of the receptors is a human donor in good health. Some clones in this sample may be carry-over from other donors' samples.

The CDR3 is CASSLRHPGTKTYNEQFF. V usage is TRBV28 and J usage is TRBJ2-1; TCRdb's D call, TRBD1, is unchecked because there is no DNA. This CDR3 region has 18 residues. Germline V gene data show CDR1 as MDHEN and CDR2 as SYDVKM.

This chain connects TRBV5-1 to TRBJ1-1. CDR1 is SGHRS and CDR2 is YFSETQ in the germline V gene. This CDR3 is 16 amino acids long. This chain's CDR3 is CASSLGVASMNTEAFF.

This chain uses TRBV6-2 or TRBV6-3 with TRBJ2-7. Germline assignment: CDR1 MNHEY and CDR2 SVGEGT. CDR3 length: 13 residues. The CDR3 sequence is CASSYRSVYEQYF.

The chain couples TRBV5-4 to TRBJ2-7; the TRBD2 assignment by TCRdb is unverifiable without DNA. The CDR3 sequence is 15 residues long. CDR1 and CDR2 from the germline V gene are SGHNT and YYREEE (reference sequence). This CDR3 reads CASSLEREASDEQYF.

This chain joins TRBV3-1 and TRBJ2-5; the TRBD2 assignment by TCRdb is unverifiable without DNA. The CDR3 loop spans 18 amino acids. The V gene's germline CDR1 is LGHDT and CDR2 YNNKEL (reference sequence). CDR3 sequence: CASSHPTETSVFQETQYF.

The rearrangement uses TRBV6-5 and TRBJ2-1. In germline, CDR1 is MNHEY, CDR2 SVGAGI. The CDR3 length is 15 residues. CDR3 sequence: CASSSVGSSYNEQFF.

The V and J genes are TRBV7-9 and TRBJ2-1; TCRdb returns TRBD1, unconfirmable since there is no DNA. Per the germline V gene, CDR1 is SEHNR and CDR2 is FQNEAQ (reference sequence). This CDR3 contains 16 residues. CDR3 region: CASSLVGGFSYNEQFF. The variable domain in full, completed from reference TRBV7-9 and TRBJ2-1, reads DTGVSQNPRHKITKRGQNVTFRCDPISEHNRLYWYRQTLGQGPEFLTYFQNEAQLEKSRLLSDRFSAERPKGSFSTLEIQRTEQGDSAMYLCASSLVGGFSYNEQFFGPGTRLTVL.

This rearrangement joins TRBV29-1 to TRBJ2-7; absent DNA, TCRdb's TRBD2 call cannot be checked. The CDR3 has 18 residues. Per the germline V gene, CDR1 is SQVTM and CDR2 is ANQGSEA. The chain's CDR3 is CSVALGRARTSGSYEQYF.

The chain couples TRBV3-1 to TRBJ2-1. Germline V gene lookup returns CDR1 LGHDT and CDR2 YNNKEL (reference sequence). This CDR3 comprises 14 residues. CDR3 sequence: CASSQVGLLNEQFF.

The J gene is TRBJ2-3, the V gene TRBV24-1. The CDR3 is 14 residues long. Germline lookup yields CDR1 KGHDR and CDR2 SFDVKD. This CDR3 reads CATSVGYGTDTQYF.

CDR3 amino acids: CASKPFLAAITGELFF. This rearrangement joins TRBV28 to TRBJ2-2; TCRdb proposes TRBD2, but this gene call is untestable without DNA. CDR1 is MDHEN, CDR2 SYDVKM, per germline. The CDR3 consists of 16 residues.

The chain couples TRBV28 to TRBJ2-7; TCRdb's D gene call, TRBD2, goes unchecked for lack of DNA. Germline V gene lookup returns CDR1 MDHEN and CDR2 SYDVKM. This CDR3 spans 16 amino acids. This CDR3 is CASSSRWTSGTYEQYF.

The genes are TRBV4-1 and TRBJ2-7. Germline loops: CDR1 MGHRA, CDR2 YSYEKL. The CDR3 runs 15 residues. CDR3 sequence: CASSQELKASYEQYF.

V is TRBV9 and J is TRBJ2-7; as DNA is missing, the TRBD2 call by TCRdb cannot be tested. Germline loops: CDR1 SGDLS, CDR2 YYNGEE. The CDR3 contains 17 residues. The CDR3 reads CASSVGFGASDSYEQYF.

CDR3 sequence: CSVEDRATGELFF. This chain joins TRBV29-1 and TRBJ2-2; no DNA is available, so the TRBD1 call from TCRdb remains unchecked. Germline values: CDR1 SQVTM, CDR2 ANQGSEA. The CDR3 extends over 13 amino acids.

The chain is built from TRBV4-1 and TRBJ1-5; no DNA is available, so the TRBD1 call from TCRdb remains unchecked. This CDR3 has 13 residues. Germline CDR1 MGHRA, CDR2 YSYEKL. This CDR3 is CASSPQQGQPQHF.

The chain employs TRBV9 and TRBJ2-7; the TRBD1 assignment by TCRdb is unverifiable without DNA. The CDR3 runs to 13 residues. CDR1 is SGDLS and CDR2 is YYNGEE in the germline V gene. The CDR3 spells CASSGGQGGEQYF. Filled out from reference TRBV9 and TRBJ2-7, the complete variable domain reads DSGVTQTPKHLITATGQRVTLRCSPRSGDLSVYWYQQSLDQGLQFLIQYYNGEERAKGNILERFSAQQFPDLHSELNLSSLELGDSALYFCASSGGQGGEQYFGPGTRLTVT.

The rearrangement joins TRBV30 to TRBJ1-5; TCRdb's D gene call, TRBD1, goes unchecked for lack of DNA. The CDR3 length is 13 residues. Germline CDR1 reads GTSNPN; CDR2 reads SVGIG (reference sequence). CDR3 residues: CAYSDRDHQPQHF.

This sequence joins TRBV11-3 and TRBJ2-7; the D call of TRBD2 rests on TCRdb alone, since no DNA is present to check it. Per the germline V gene, CDR1 is SGHNT and CDR2 is YENEEA. The CDR3 is 17 amino acids. This CDR3 reads CASSSRGRWGEAYEQYF.

The V gene is TRBV4-1, the J gene TRBJ2-1; the TCRdb D gene call, TRBD2, has no DNA to confirm it. This CDR3 comprises 16 residues. Germline V lookup: CDR1 MGHRA, CDR2 YSYEKL. The CDR3 here is CASSQGGGSLGSEQFF.

This chain links TRBV10-3 with TRBJ2-1; TCRdb returns TRBD1, unconfirmable since there is no DNA. The CDR3 loop spans 15 amino acids. From germline, CDR1 is ENHRY and CDR2 SYGVKD. The CDR3 spells CAISDYPGPNNEQFF.

The genes are TRBV7-9 and TRBJ1-4; TCRdb's D gene call, TRBD1, goes unchecked for lack of DNA. Germline loops: CDR1 SEHNR, CDR2 FQNEAQ (reference sequence). The CDR3 runs to 15 residues. CDR3 residues: CASSLPGTDNEKLFF.

The V and J genes are TRBV7-8 and TRBJ2-5. The germline gives CDR1 SGHVS, CDR2 FQNEAQ. The CDR3 covers 14 residues. CDR3 loop: CASSLIAIAETQYF.

This chain connects TRBV20-1 to TRBJ2-7; absent DNA, TCRdb's TRBD1 call cannot be checked. This CDR3 is 13 amino acids long. Germline CDR1 and CDR2: DFQATT and SNEGSKA (reference sequence). CDR3 residues: CSARARDGVRQYF.

The chain is built from TRBV20-1 and TRBJ1-1; TCRdb returns TRBD1, unconfirmable since there is no DNA. Germline loops: CDR1 DFQATT, CDR2 SNEGSKA (reference sequence). This CDR3 is 13 amino acids long. This CDR3 reads CSARETGITEAFF.

The chain combines TRBV4-1 with TRBJ2-7; TCRdb returns TRBD1, unconfirmable since there is no DNA. This CDR3 has 14 amino acids. Germline V gives CDR1 MGHRA, CDR2 YSYEKL. CDR3 amino acids: CASSQDMGVNEQYF.

The chain is built from TRBV7-9 and TRBJ2-2; TCRdb calls TRBD2, which cannot be checked without DNA. In germline, CDR1 is SEHNR, CDR2 FQNEAQ (reference sequence). The CDR3 consists of 19 residues. This CDR3 is CASSLVLLEAGGHTGELFF.

This sequence joins TRBV27 and TRBJ2-7; the TCRdb D gene call, TRBD1, has no DNA to confirm it. There are 16 residues in the CDR3. CDR1 MNHEY and CDR2 SMNVEV come from the germline V gene (reference sequence). The chain's CDR3 is CASSLSFRAAIYEQYF.

The rearrangement joins TRBV19 to TRBJ1-5. The CDR3 totals 15 residues. Germline CDR1 reads LNHDA; CDR2 reads SQIVND (reference sequence). CDR3 region: CASSIDPGGSQPQHF. Using reference TRBV19 and TRBJ1-5 for the parts outside the CDR3, the full variable domain is DGGITQSPKYLFRKEGQNVTLSCEQNLNHDAMYWYRQDPGQGLRLIYYSQIVNDFQKGDIAEGYSVSREKKESFPLTVTSAQKNPTAFYLCASSIDPGGSQPQHFGDGTRLSIL.

The rearrangement links TRBV12-2 to TRBJ2-1. TRBV12-2 is labeled a pseudogene. The CDR3 length is 14 residues. The CDR3 is CASRPRSVFYEQFF.

The V gene is TRBV4-3, the J gene TRBJ2-2; the TCRdb D gene call, TRBD2, has no DNA to confirm it. The germline V gene has CDR1 LGHNA and CDR2 YSLEER. The CDR3 is made up of 17 amino acids. The CDR3 is CASSQESGTVNTGELFF.

This rearrangement joins TRBV29-1 to TRBJ2-1; no DNA is available, so the TRBD1 call from TCRdb remains unchecked. This CDR3 has 14 amino acids. Per germline, CDR1 SQVTM and CDR2 ANQGSEA. Here the CDR3 reads CSVTGTGSVHEQFF.